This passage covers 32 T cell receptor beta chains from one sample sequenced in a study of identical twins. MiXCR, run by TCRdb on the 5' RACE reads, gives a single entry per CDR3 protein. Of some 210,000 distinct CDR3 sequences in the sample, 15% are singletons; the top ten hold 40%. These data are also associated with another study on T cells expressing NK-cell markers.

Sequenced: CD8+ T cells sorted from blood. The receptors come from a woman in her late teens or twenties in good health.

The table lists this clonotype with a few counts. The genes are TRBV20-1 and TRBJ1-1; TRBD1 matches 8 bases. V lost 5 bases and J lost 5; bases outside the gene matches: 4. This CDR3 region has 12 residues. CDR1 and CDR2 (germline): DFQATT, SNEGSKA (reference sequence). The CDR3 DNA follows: TGCAGTGCTGACACAGGGGGAACTGAAGCTTTCTTT. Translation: CSADTGGTEAFF.

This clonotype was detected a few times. CDR3 protein: CASSGAGWDTQYF. The CDR3 DNA follows: TGTGCCAGCAGCGGGGCGGGATGGGATACGCAGTATTTT. The gene calls are TRBV7-8 and TRBJ2-3; perhaps TRBD2 as D (6 bases). The V end was cut by 5 bases, the J end by 6 bases, with 12 bases between. The germline V gene encodes CDR1 SGHVS and CDR2 FQNEAQ. CDR3 length: 13 residues. Full variable domain (rest looked up from reference TRBV7-8 and TRBJ2-3): GAGVSQSPRYKVAKRGQDVALRCDPISGHVSLFWYQQALGQGPEFLTYFQNEAQLDKSGLPSDRFFAERPEGSVSTLKIQRTQQEDSAVYLCASSGAGWDTQYFGPGTRLTVL.

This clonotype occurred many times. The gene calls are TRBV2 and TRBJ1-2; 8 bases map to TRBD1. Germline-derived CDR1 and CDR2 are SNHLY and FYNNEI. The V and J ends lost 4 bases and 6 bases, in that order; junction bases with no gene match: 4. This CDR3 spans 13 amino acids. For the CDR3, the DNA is TGTGCCAGCAGTGGCGGCAGGGGGCATGGCTACACCTTC. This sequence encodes CASSGGRGHGYTF.

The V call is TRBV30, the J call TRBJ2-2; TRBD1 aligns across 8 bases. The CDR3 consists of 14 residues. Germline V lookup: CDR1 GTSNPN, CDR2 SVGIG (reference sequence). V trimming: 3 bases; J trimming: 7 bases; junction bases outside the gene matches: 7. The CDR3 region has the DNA TGTGCCTGGAGATTCCAGGGGGCATGCGGGGAGCTGTTTTTT. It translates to CAWRFQGACGELFF.

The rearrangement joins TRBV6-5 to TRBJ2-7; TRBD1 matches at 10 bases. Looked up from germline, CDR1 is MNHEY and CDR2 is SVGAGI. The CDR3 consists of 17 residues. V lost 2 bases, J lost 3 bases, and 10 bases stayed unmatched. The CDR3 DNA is TGTGCCAGCAGTTACCTAGGGTCGGGGGACAGGGGCTACGAGCAGTACTTC. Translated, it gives CASSYLGSGDRGYEQYF.

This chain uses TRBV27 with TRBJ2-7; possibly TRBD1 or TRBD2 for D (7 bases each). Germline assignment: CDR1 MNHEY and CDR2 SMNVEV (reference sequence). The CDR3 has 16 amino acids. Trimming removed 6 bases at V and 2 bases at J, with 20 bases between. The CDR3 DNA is TGTGCCAGCAGCCCCAGGGGGAGGGAAACCACCTACGAGCAGTACTTC. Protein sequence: CASSPRGRETTYEQYF.

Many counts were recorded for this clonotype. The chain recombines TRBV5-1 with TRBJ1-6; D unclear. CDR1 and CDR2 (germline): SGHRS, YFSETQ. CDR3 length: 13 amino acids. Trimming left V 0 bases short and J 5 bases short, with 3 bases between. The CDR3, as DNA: TGCGCCAGCAGCTTGGTGGATAATTCACCCCTCCACTTT. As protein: CASSLVDNSPLHF. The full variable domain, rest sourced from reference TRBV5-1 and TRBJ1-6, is KAGVTQTPRYLIKTRGQQVTLSCSPISGHRSVSWYQQTPGQGLQFLFEYFSETQRNKGNFPGRFSGRQFSNSRSEMNVSTLELGDSALYLCASSLVDNSPLHFGNGTRLTVT.

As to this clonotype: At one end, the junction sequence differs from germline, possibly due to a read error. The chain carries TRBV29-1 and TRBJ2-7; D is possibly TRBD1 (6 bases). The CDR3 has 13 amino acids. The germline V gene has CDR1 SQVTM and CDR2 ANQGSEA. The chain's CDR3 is CSVETGSSYVQYF. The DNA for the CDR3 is TGCAGCGTCGAAACAGGGAGCTCCTACGTGCAGTACTTC.

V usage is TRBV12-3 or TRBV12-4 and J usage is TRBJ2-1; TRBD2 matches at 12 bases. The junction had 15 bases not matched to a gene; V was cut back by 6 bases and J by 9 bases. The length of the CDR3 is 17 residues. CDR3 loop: CASSESSGGAYLTEQFF. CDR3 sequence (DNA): TGTGCCAGCAGCGAGTCTAGCGGGGGGGCCTATTTGACTGAGCAGTTCTTC.

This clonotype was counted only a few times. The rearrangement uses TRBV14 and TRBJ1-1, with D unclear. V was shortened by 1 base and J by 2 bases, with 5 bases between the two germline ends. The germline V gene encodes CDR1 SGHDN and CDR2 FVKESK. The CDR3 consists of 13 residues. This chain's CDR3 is CASSQGRNTEAFF. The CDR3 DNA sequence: TGTGCCAGCAGCCAAGGAAGAAACACTGAAGCTTTCTTT.

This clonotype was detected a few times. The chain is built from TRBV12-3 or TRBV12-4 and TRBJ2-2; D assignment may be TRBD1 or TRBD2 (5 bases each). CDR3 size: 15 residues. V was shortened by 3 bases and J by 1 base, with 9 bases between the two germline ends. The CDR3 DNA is TGTGCCAGCAGTTTCGGGACGGGGAACACCGGGGAGCTGTTTTTT. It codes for CASSFGTGNTGELFF.

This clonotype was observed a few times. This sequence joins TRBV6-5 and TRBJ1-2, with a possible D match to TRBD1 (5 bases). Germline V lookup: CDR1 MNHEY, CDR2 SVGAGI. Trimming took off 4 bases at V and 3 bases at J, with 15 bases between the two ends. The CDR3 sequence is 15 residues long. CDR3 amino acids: CASSLKTGGDYGYTF. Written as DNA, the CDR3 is TGTGCCAGCAGTTTGAAGACCGGGGGTGACTATGGCTACACCTTC.

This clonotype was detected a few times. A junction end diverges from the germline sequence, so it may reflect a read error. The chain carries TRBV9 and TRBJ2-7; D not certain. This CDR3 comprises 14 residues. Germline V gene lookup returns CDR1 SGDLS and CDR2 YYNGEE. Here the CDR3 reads CASSVVDTSSEQYF. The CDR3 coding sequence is TGTGCCAGCAGCGTAGTGGATACCTCCTCCGAGCAGTACTTC.

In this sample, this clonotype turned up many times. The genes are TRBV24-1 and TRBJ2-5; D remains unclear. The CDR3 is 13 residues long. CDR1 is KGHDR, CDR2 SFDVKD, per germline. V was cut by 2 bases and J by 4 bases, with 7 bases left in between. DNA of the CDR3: TGTGCCACCAGTGATTCCGGGTTAGAGACCCAGTACTTC. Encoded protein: CATSDSGLETQYF.

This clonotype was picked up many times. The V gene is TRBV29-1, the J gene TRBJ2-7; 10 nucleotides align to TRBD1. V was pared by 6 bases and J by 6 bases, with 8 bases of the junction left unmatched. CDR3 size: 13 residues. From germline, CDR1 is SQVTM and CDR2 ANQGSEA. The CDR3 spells CSVPGQGNREQYF. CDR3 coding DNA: TGCAGCGTACCGGGACAGGGGAATCGCGAGCAGTACTTC.

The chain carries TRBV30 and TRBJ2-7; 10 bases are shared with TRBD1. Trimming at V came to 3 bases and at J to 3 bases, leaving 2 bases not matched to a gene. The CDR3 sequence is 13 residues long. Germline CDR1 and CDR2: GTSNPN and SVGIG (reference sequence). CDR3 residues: CAWSRTGGYEQYF. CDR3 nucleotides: TGTGCCTGGAGCCGGACAGGGGGCTACGAGCAGTACTTC.

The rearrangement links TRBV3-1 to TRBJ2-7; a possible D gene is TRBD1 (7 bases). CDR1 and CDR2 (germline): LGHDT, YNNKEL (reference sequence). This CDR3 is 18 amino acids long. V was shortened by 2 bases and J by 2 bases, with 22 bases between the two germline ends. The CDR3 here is CASSQLPGGTDVTYEQYF. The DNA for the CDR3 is TGTGCCAGCAGCCAACTCCCAGGGGGGACTGATGTAACCTACGAGCAGTACTTC.

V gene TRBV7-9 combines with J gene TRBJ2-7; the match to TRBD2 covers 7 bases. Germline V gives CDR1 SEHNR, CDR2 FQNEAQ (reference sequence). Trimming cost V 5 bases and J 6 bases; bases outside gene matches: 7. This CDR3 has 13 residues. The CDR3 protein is CASSPIAGVEQYF. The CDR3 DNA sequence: TGTGCCAGCAGCCCCATTGCGGGAGTCGAGCAGTACTTC.

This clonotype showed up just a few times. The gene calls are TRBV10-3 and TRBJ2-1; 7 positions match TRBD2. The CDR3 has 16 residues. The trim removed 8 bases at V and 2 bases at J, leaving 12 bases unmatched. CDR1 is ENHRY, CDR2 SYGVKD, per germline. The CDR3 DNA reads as TGTGCCATCCAAAGTGCCGGGACTACGCCCTACAATGAGCAGTTCTTC. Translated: CAIQSAGTTPYNEQFF.

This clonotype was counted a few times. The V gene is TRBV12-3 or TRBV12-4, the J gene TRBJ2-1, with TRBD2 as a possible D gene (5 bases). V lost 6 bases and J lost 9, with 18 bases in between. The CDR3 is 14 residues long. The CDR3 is CASSPTSARGEQFF. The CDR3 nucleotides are TGTGCCAGCAGCCCTACCTCAGCACGGGGTGAGCAGTTCTTC.

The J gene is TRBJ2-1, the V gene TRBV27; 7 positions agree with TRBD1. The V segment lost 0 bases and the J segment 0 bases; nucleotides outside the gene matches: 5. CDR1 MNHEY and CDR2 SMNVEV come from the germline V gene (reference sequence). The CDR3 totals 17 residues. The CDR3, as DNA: TGTGCCAGCAGTTTATCGACGGGACAGAGCTCCTACAATGAGCAGTTCTTC. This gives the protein CASSLSTGQSSYNEQFF.

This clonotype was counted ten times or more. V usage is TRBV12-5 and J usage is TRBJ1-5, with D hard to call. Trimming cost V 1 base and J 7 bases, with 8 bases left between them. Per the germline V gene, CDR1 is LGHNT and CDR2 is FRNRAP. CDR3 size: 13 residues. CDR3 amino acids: CASGLAADQPQHF. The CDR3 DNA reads TGTGCTAGTGGTTTGGCAGCGGACCAGCCCCAGCATTTT.

The CDR3 sequence is CASSLRAGGEETQYF. For the CDR3, the DNA is TGTGCCAGCAGCTTAAGGGCAGGGGGCGAGGAGACCCAGTACTTC. This chain connects TRBV7-3 to TRBJ2-5; 8 bases agree with TRBD1. The V gene's germline CDR1 is SGHTA and CDR2 FQGTGA. This CDR3 has 15 residues. V lost 1 base to trimming and J lost 5 bases; unmatched junction nucleotides: 6.

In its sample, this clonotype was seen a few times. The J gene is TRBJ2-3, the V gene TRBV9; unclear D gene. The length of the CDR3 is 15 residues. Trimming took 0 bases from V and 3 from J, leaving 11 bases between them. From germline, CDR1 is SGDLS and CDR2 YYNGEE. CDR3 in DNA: TGTGCCAGCAGCGTAGAGCCGGCCGGTACAGATACGCAGTATTTT. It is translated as CASSVEPAGTDTQYF.

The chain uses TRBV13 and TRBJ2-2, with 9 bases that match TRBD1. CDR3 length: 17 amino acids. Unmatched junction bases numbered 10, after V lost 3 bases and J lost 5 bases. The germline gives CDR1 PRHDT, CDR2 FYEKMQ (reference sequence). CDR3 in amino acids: CASSFPAGTGLTGELFF. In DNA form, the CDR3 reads TGTGCCAGCAGCTTTCCGGCCGGGACAGGGTTAACCGGGGAGCTGTTTTTT.

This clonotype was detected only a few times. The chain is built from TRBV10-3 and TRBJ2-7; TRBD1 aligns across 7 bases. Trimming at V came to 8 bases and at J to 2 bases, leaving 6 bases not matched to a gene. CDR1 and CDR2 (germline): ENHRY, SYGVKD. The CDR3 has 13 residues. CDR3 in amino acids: CAIFGGQPYEQYF. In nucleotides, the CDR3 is TGTGCCATCTTTGGGGGACAGCCCTACGAGCAGTACTTC.

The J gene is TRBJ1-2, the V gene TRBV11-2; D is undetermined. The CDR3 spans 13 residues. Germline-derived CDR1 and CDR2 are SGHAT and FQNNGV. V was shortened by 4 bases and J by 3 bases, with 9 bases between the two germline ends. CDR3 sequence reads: CASSSGRDYGYTF. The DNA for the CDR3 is TGTGCCAGCAGCTCGGGCCGAGACTATGGCTACACCTTC.

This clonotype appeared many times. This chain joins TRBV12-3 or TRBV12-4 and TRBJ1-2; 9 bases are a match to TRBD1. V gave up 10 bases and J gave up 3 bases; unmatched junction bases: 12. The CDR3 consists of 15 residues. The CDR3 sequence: CAIANPGQGYYGYTF. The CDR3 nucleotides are TGTGCCATCGCCAATCCGGGACAGGGATACTATGGCTACACCTTC.

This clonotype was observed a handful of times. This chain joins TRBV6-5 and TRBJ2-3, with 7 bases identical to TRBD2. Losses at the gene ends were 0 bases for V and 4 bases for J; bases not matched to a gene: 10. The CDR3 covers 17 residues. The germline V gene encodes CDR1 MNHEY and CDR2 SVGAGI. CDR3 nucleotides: TGTGCCAGCAGTTACTCGGCGGGTCGGGGGGTCTCAGATACGCAGTATTTT. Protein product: CASSYSAGRGVSDTQYF.

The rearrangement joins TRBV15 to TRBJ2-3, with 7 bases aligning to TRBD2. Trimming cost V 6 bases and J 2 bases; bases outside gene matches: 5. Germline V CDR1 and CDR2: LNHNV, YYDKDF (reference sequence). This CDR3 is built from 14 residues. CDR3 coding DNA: TGTGCCACCAGATCGCGGGGGAACACAGATACGCAGTATTTT. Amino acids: CATRSRGNTDTQYF.

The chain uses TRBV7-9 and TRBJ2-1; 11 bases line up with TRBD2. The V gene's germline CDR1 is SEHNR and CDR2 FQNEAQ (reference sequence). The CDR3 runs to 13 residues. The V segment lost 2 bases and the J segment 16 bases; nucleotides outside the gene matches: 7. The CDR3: CASSLSLAGGKFF. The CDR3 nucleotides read TGTGCCAGCAGCTTAAGCCTAGCGGGGGGCAAATTCTTC. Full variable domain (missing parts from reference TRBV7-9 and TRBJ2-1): DTGVSQNPRHKITKRGQNVTFRCDPISEHNRLYWYRQTLGQGPEFLTYFQNEAQLEKSRLLSDRFSAERPKGSFSTLEIQRTEQGDSAMYLCASSLSLAGGKFFGPGTRLTVL.

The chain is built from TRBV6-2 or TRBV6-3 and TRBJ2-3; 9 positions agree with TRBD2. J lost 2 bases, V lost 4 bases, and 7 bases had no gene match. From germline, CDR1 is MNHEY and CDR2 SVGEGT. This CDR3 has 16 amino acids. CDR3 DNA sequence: TGTGCCAGCAGTTTAAAAGCGGGAGGATACACAGATACGCAGTATTTT. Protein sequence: CASSLKAGGYTDTQYF.